This T cell receptor beta chain was recorded in a study of blood T cell repertoires in COVID-19. Study-wide context: Donors in the United States, Italy and Spain gave samples during acute or convalescent COVID-19. Nucleic acid was either cDNA or gDNA, and it came from T cells, B-cell-depleted T cells, or PBMCs.

This clone has just a few counts. The trim removed 1 base at V and 5 bases at J, leaving 4 bases unmatched. Germline V gene sequence: CDR1 LNHDA, CDR2 SQIVND (reference sequence). The CDR3 contains 16 residues. Assay: immunoSEQ multiplex PCR; the TCRdb copy retains only in-frame clones and omits some. The sample consists of around 620,000 clones, approximately 90% of them appearing once. This TCR came from a woman in her late teens or twenties with acute or convalescent COVID-19. Sequences were obtained from peripheral blood. The J gene is TRBJ2-1, the V gene TRBV19; 11 positions match TRBD2. The CDR3 region has the DNA TGTGCCAGTAGTATAGGGAGACTAGCGGGAAACAATGAGCAGTTCTTC. It encodes CASSIGRLAGNNEQFF. Using reference TRBV19 and TRBJ2-1 for the parts outside the CDR3, the full variable domain is DGGITQSPKYLFRKEGQNVTLSCEQNLNHDAMYWYRQDPGQGLRLIYYSQIVNDFQKGDIAEGYSVSREKKESFPLTVTSAQKNPTAFYLCASSIGRLAGNNEQFFGPGTRLTVL.